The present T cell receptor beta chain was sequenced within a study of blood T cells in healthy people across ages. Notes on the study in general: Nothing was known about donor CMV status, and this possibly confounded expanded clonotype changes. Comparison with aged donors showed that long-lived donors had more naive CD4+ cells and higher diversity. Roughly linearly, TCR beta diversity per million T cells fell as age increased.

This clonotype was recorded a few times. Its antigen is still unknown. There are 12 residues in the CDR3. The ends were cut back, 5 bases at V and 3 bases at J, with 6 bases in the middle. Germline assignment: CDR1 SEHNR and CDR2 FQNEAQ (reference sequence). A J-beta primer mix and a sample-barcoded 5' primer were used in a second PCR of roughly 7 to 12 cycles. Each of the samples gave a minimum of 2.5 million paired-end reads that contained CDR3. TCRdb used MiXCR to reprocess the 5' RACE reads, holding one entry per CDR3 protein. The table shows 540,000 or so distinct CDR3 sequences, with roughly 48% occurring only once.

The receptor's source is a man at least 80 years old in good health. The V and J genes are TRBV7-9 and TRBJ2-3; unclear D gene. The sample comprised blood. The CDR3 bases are TGTGCCAGCAGCGACCAGACAGATACGCAGTATTTT. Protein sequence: CASSDQTDTQYF.